There are many counts of the clone carrying this TCR beta chain. J gave up 0 bases and V 3 bases, and 2 bases lay outside the gene matches. The CDR3 has 15 amino acids. Germline values: CDR1 ENHRY, CDR2 SYGVKD. TCRdb reprocessed the RT-PCR reads with MiXCR, giving one entry per CDR3 protein. Here the sample spans 650,000 to 800,000 distinct CDR3 sequences, approximately 14% being singletons. The receptor comes from a female donor in good health, serving as a healthy control. The material sequenced was memory CD4+ T cells from blood. The rearrangement uses TRBV10-3 and TRBJ2-7, with 10 bases fitting TRBD2. Here the CDR3 reads CAISESSGSSYEQYF. The CDR3 DNA reads as TGTGCCATCAGTGAATCTAGCGGGAGCTCCTACGAGCAGTACTTC.